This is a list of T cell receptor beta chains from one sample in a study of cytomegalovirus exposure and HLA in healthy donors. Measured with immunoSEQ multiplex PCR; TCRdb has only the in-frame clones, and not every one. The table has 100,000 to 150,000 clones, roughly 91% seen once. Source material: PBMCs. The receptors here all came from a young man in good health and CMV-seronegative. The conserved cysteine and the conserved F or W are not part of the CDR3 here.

ASSPTAGAIKEKLF,TRBV2
ASSTLKRGGYYGYT,TRBV19
ASSVPGAYNEQF,TRBV6-1
ASSYRRELTYEQY,TRBV6-5
ASTNGGVNYEQY,TRBV11-2
ASSPESLRKQY,TRBV5-1
ASSVGSSRTDTQY,TRBV9
AISENLAGMDEQF,TRBV10-3
ASSLRPGADTQY,TRBV7-9
ASSVDGSSYEQY,TRBV5-1
ASSLAGQPQH,TRBV27
ASSLGLAGNQETQY,TRBV5-4
ASSPWAGVDTEAF,TRBV11-2
ASSPPTGMVVTEAF,TRBV18
ASSLQGGPQETQY,TRBV7-6
ASSLIPRDTQY,TRBV7-3
ASSLEGGRGHQETQY,TRBV28
ASSPGTGGSYEQY,TRBV19
ASSWGGAGANVLT,TRBV11-2
ASSQRGSEKLF,TRBV7-9
ASSPQGLGSYEQY,TRBV7-3
ASGTGPIYGYT,TRBV23-1
ASSPQGYGYT,TRBV11-2
ASSPRGLRYGYT,TRBV19
ASSNSGQRGRGYT,TRBV6-5
ASSPGGAGYEQY,TRBV28
ASSEVGQGTSGYT,TRBV2
ASSEWGLAIT,TRBV6-1
ASRASHYGYT,TRBV28